The 21 T cell receptor beta chains listed next were all sequenced from one sample in a study of cytomegalovirus exposure and HLA in healthy donors (dated by TCRdb to the late 2010s). The method behind the library was the immunoSEQ multiplex PCR assay. A mixture of 60 forward primers for TCR Vbeta segments and 13 reverse primers for TCR Jbeta segments was used in the multiplex PCR. TCRdb carries this immuneACCESS record with in-frame sequences only. Its versions omit some clonotypes, under half of them owing to an unresolved V gene in the studies checked, with the rest unexplained. Present in this sample are some 110,000 clones, around 76% of which were seen just once. Together, the top ten hold under 8% of the sample. Sequenced material: PBMCs. The receptors shown here come from a woman aged 50 to 65 in good health and CMV-seropositive.

This chain uses TRBV7-8 with TRBJ2-1; TRBD2 aligns across 13 bases. With V trimmed by 4 bases and J by 2 bases, 11 bases remained unmatched. Per germline, CDR1 SGHVS and CDR2 FQNEAQ. CDR3 length: 19 amino acids. Here the CDR3 DNA reads TGTGCCAGCAGCTCACCGACTAGCGGGGGGACAGAAACCTACAATGAGCAGTTCTTC. It codes for CASSSPTSGGTETYNEQFF.

The chain links TRBV9 to TRBJ1-6; D gene uncertain. Trimming took off 1 base at V and 5 bases at J, with 4 bases between the two ends. Per germline, CDR1 SGDLS and CDR2 YYNGEE. This CDR3 region has 13 residues. CDR3 nucleotides: TGTGCCAGCAGCGTATTCGATAATTCACCCCTCCACTTT. Translating it yields CASSVFDNSPLHF. The full variable domain, rest sourced from reference TRBV9 and TRBJ1-6, is DSGVTQTPKHLITATGQRVTLRCSPRSGDLSVYWYQQSLDQGLQFLIQYYNGEERAKGNILERFSAQQFPDLHSELNLSSLELGDSALYFCASSVFDNSPLHFGNGTRLTVT.

This chain uses TRBV9 with TRBJ1-1; 8 positions match TRBD1. The CDR3 is 14 residues long. V shed 2 bases, J shed 7 bases, and the junction held 7 bases outside the gene matches. From germline, CDR1 is SGDLS and CDR2 YYNGEE. For the CDR3, the DNA is TGTGCCAGCAGCGTGACCGGGACAGGCGATGAAGCTTTCTTT. This sequence encodes CASSVTGTGDEAFF.

The chain links TRBV10-3 to TRBJ2-2; a weak D match, TRBD1 (5 bases). This CDR3 contains 16 residues. From germline, CDR1 is ENHRY and CDR2 SYGVKD. The germline V and J ends were trimmed by 7 bases and 7 bases, with 22 bases remaining between them. The CDR3 here is CAIMGSQGTVNGELFF. CDR3 coding DNA: TGTGCCATCATGGGATCCCAGGGTACGGTTAACGGGGAGCTGTTTTTT.

The rearrangement links TRBV14 to TRBJ1-6, with D perhaps matching TRBD1 (6 bases). The CDR3 contains 13 residues. The germline V gene has CDR1 SGHDN and CDR2 FVKESK. The ends were cut back, 6 bases at V and 9 bases at J, with 12 bases in the middle. CDR3 sequence reads: CASSQTGSSPLHF. DNA for the CDR3: TGTGCCAGCAGTCAAACAGGGTCTTCACCCCTCCACTTT.

The V call is TRBV6-5, the J call TRBJ2-7, with D unresolved. Deletions cut 4 bases from V and 6 bases from J, with 19 bases between. This CDR3 region has 15 residues. Germline CDR1 MNHEY, CDR2 SVGAGI. Here the CDR3 DNA reads TGTGCCAGCAGTTCGCGGCGGCGCCCATCTGGCGAGCAGTACTTC. Amino acid sequence: CASSSRRRPSGEQYF.

Only a few counts were recorded for this clone. The chain employs TRBV2 and TRBJ1-5; tentatively, D is TRBD1 (5 bases). V was clipped by 6 bases and J by 1 base, with 10 bases between them. The CDR3 has 14 amino acids. CDR1 and CDR2 (germline): SNHLY, FYNNEI. CDR3 amino acids: CASRPGMSNQPQHF. CDR3 in DNA: TGTGCCAGCAGGCCAGGGATGAGCAATCAGCCCCAGCATTTT.

The J gene is TRBJ2-3, the V gene TRBV14, with 7 positions matching TRBD2. Germline lookup yields CDR1 SGHDN and CDR2 FVKESK. This CDR3 is built from 18 residues. J lost 7 bases, V lost 0 bases, and 16 bases had no gene match. CDR3 residues: CASSQDLGPASGGNTQYF. Here the CDR3 DNA reads TGTGCCAGCAGCCAAGATCTGGGCCCGGCTAGCGGTGGGAATACGCAGTATTTT.

This clone was seen more than once but under ten times. The chain uses TRBV7-8 and TRBJ2-2, with D possibly matching TRBD1 (5 bases). Between the trimmed V and J ends, which lost 6 bases and 3 bases, there was a span of 14 bases. Germline values: CDR1 SGHVS, CDR2 FQNEAQ. This CDR3 is 15 amino acids long. This CDR3 reads CASSFDRIHTGELFF. CDR3 nucleotide sequence: TGTGCCAGCAGTTTCGACAGAATCCACACCGGGGAGCTGTTTTTT.

The chain uses TRBV27 and TRBJ2-5, with TRBD2 matching 13 bases. The J segment lost 4 bases and the V segment lost 3 bases, leaving 11 bases of the junction unmatched. The germline V gene encodes CDR1 MNHEY and CDR2 SMNVEV (reference sequence). The CDR3 has 18 amino acids. CDR3 loop: CASSFLGLAGAPGETQYF. In DNA, the CDR3 is TGTGCCAGCAGTTTCCTCGGACTAGCGGGGGCCCCAGGAGAGACCCAGTACTTC.

This chain joins TRBV28 and TRBJ1-4; possibly TRBD1 for D (6 bases). Germline V CDR1 and CDR2: MDHEN, SYDVKM. Deletions cut 8 bases from V and 5 bases from J, with 21 bases between. The CDR3 is 16 amino acids. Written as DNA, the CDR3 is TGTGCCAGCGGTTCGGGCAGGGGATCCCAAAATGAAAAACTGTTTTTT. Amino acids: CASGSGRGSQNEKLFF.

This clone was detected once. The chain employs TRBV2 and TRBJ1-2, with D tentatively TRBD1 (5 bases). The CDR3 spans 14 residues. Per germline, CDR1 SNHLY and CDR2 FYNNEI. The V end lost 4 bases, the J end lost 0 bases, and 9 bases lay between the germline ends. The CDR3 sequence is CASSVSTANYGYTF. The CDR3 DNA follows: TGTGCCAGCAGTGTTTCGACAGCTAACTATGGCTACACCTTC.

The rearrangement uses TRBV6-1 and TRBJ1-2; D is unresolved. CDR1 is MNHNS and CDR2 is SASEGT in the germline V gene. CDR3 size: 14 residues. Trimming shortened V by 3 bases and J by 8 bases, and 16 bases separated the two germline ends. CDR3 protein: CASSELGPGSGYTF. CDR3 bases: TGTGCCAGCAGTGAGTTGGGCCCGGGGTCCGGCTACACCTTC.

This clone was detected a few times. The rearrangement joins TRBV19 to TRBJ2-7, with 10 positions matching TRBD2. V dropped 4 bases and J dropped 3; count of bases not matched to a gene: 3. Germline V CDR1 and CDR2: LNHDA, SQIVND (reference sequence). The CDR3 is 14 amino acids. CDR3 coding DNA: TGTGCCAGTAGTACCGTAGCGGGGGGCTACGAGCAGTACTTC. The encoded protein is CASSTVAGGYEQYF.

The table lists this clone with a count of one. This chain connects TRBV5-1 to TRBJ2-3; D perhaps matches TRBD2 (6 bases). V lost 8 bases, J lost 0 bases, and 16 bases lay in between. Germline V lookup: CDR1 SGHRS, CDR2 YFSETQ. CDR3 length: 15 residues. CDR3 in amino acids: CASYRGGASTDTQYF. DNA for the CDR3: TGCGCCAGTTATCGGGGCGGGGCTAGCACAGATACGCAGTATTTT.

This sequence joins TRBV7-3 and TRBJ2-1, with 14 bases aligning to TRBD2. The J segment lost 3 bases and the V segment lost 6 bases, leaving 13 bases of the junction unmatched. The V gene's germline CDR1 is SGHTA and CDR2 FQGTGA. This CDR3 region has 19 residues. CDR3 amino acids: CASRAGTSGGDLNYNEQFF. The CDR3 nucleotides read TGTGCCAGCAGAGCCGGGACTAGCGGGGGCGACCTAAACTACAATGAGCAGTTCTTC.

The chain employs TRBV4-1 and TRBJ2-1; possible D gene TRBD1, 6 bases. The CDR3 is 15 residues long. V was pared by 0 bases and J by 7 bases, with 13 bases between. CDR1 is MGHRA and CDR2 is YSYEKL in the germline V gene. CDR3 amino acids: CASSQEQQGRNEQFF. The CDR3 nucleotides read TGCGCCAGCAGCCAAGAACAACAGGGAAGGAATGAGCAGTTCTTC.

The CDR3 bases are TGCAGCGTGAAAGGACAGGTCATGAACACTGAAGCTTTCTTT. Its protein is CSVKGQVMNTEAFF. The chain combines TRBV29-1 with TRBJ1-1, with 7 nucleotides matching TRBD1. This CDR3 spans 14 amino acids. The V gene's germline CDR1 is SQVTM and CDR2 ANQGSEA. With V trimmed by 6 bases and J by 0 bases, 7 bases remained unmatched.

V is TRBV19 and J is TRBJ2-1; 8 positions agree with TRBD1. This CDR3 has 14 amino acids. Trimming removed 3 bases from V and 10 bases from J; junction bases left unmatched: 8. Germline lookup yields CDR1 LNHDA and CDR2 SQIVND (reference sequence). The CDR3 loop is CASSMTGAALEQFF. In DNA form, the CDR3 reads TGTGCCAGTAGTATGACAGGGGCAGCTTTGGAGCAGTTCTTC.

This sequence joins TRBV2 and TRBJ2-2; D uncertain. V was cut by 5 bases and J by 8 bases, with 24 bases left in between. Per the germline V gene, CDR1 is SNHLY and CDR2 is FYNNEI. This CDR3 has 17 residues. The CDR3 reads CASSPIPPPHPAGELFF. CDR3 in DNA: TGTGCCAGCAGTCCGATTCCCCCACCCCACCCTGCGGGGGAGCTGTTTTTT.

DNA for the CDR3: TGTGCCAGCAGCTTCGGGGGGACAGGGTTAGTAGATACGCAGTATTTT. Translation gives CASSFGGTGLVDTQYF. The chain joins TRBV5-4 to TRBJ2-3, with TRBD1 matching 9 bases. The CDR3 runs 16 residues. Germline values: CDR1 SGHNT, CDR2 YYREEE (reference sequence). V gave up 2 bases and J gave up 5 bases; unmatched junction bases: 9.